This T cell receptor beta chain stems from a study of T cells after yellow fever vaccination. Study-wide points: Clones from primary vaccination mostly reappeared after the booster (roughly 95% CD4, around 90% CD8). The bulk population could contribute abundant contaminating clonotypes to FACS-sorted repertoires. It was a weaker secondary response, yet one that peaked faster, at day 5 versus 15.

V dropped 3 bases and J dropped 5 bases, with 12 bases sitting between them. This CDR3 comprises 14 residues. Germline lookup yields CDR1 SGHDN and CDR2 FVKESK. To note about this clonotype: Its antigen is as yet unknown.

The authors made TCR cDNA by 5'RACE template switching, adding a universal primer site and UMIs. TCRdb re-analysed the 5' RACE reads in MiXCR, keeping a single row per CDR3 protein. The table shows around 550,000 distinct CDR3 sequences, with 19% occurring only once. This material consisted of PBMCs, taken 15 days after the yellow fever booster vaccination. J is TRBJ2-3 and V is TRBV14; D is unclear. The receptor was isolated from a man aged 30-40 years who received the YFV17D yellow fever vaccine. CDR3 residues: CASSHRTAGDTQYF. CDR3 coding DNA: TGTGCCAGCAGCCACCGAACTGCCGGAGATACGCAGTATTTT.